Listed below are T cell receptor beta chains from one sample, sequenced in a study of long-term antiretroviral therapy in people with HIV. Here immunoSEQ multiplex PCR was the method, and the copy in TCRdb shows in-frame clones only, minus some. This sample carries some 28,000 clones, less than 85% of them seen once, and the ten largest clones take 5.5% to 8%. Sequencing used unsorted PBMCs, obtained 0.3 years after starting antiretroviral therapy. Receptors originate from a middle-aged man with HIV. Both conserved end residues are part of each CDR3. D genes are given only for firm matches. Size is omitted from some rows. Given values are once, few, many or a class for expanded clones.

clone_size j_call v_call d_call cdr3_nt cdr3_aa
. TRBJ1-2 TRBV28 . TGTGCCAGCAGTCCCCTTGGCAGTTGGGGATCCTTC CASSPLGSWGSF
. TRBJ1-3 TRBV5-1 . TGCGCCAGCAGTCTGACGCCCTATACAACAGGGCCGGGGGGAAACACCATATATTTT CASSLTPYTTGPGGNTIYF
. TRBJ2-5 TRBV29-1 TRBD2 TGCAGCGTTTGGGTTAGCGGGGAGGGGGAGACCCAGTACTTC CSVWVSGEGETQYF
. TRBJ2-2 TRBV6-1 TRBD2 TGTGCCAGCAGTGCCTCTAGCGGGGGGGTGCCCGGGGAGCTGTTTTTT CASSASSGGVPGELFF
. TRBJ2-6 TRBV2 TRBD1 TGTGCCAGCAGCAGGGGGCTTGGGGCCAACGTCCTGACTTTC CASSRGLGANVLTF
. TRBJ1-2 TRBV9 . TGTGCCAGCAGCGGAAGACAGCCAACTAACTATGGCTACACCTTC CASSGRQPTNYGYTF
. TRBJ1-2 TRBV28 TRBD1 TGTGCCAGCAGATCGACAGGGGCTGGCTACACCTTC CASRSTGAGYTF
. TRBJ2-5 TRBV6-5 TRBD2 TGTGCCAGCAGTTACTGGGCGGGAGTTATGGAAGAGACCCAGTACTTC CASSYWAGVMEETQYF
. TRBJ2-7 TRBV6-1 . TGTGCCAGCAGTGCTCGACAGGGAGGCTACGAGCAGTACTTC CASSARQGGYEQYF
. TRBJ2-2 TRBV28 . TGTGCCAGCAGTTTAGGGGGGAACACCGGGGAGCTGTTTTTT CASSLGGNTGELFF
. TRBJ1-5 TRBV12-5 TRBD1 TGTGCTAGTGCCCCGGGGGACAGGGGGCATCAGCCCCAGCATTTT CASAPGDRGHQPQHF
. TRBJ1-5 TRBV29-1 . TGCAGCGTTGGGGGGGGCAATCAGCCCCAGCATTTT CSVGGGNQPQHF
. TRBJ1-4 TRBV2 . TGTGCCAGCAGTCAAACAGTACTCAATGAAAAACTGTTTTTT CASSQTVLNEKLFF
once TRBJ1-1 TRBV11-2 . TGTGCCAGCAGCTTAGTTGGTGCGAGCACTGAAGCTTTCTTT CASSLVGASTEAFF
few TRBJ2-7 TRBV6-5 TRBD2 TGTGCCAGCAGTCCGGAAGGACTAGCGGGAGCCGAGCAGTACTTC CASSPEGLAGAEQYF
once TRBJ1-1 TRBV9 . TGTGCCAGCAGCGTAGGAGGGGGGGGAACTGAAGCTTTCTTT CASSVGGGGTEAFF
few TRBJ2-2 TRBV18 . TGTGCCAGCTCACCCGAAGGTTGGTCCGGGGAGCTGTTTTTT CASSPEGWSGELFF
. TRBJ2-2 TRBV6-5 TRBD2 TGTGCCAGCAGTTTGGGCGGGAGTAACACCGGGGAGCTGTTTTTT CASSLGGSNTGELFF
few TRBJ2-4 TRBV30 . TGTGCCTGGAAGCGGCGGGGCGGCATTCAGTACTTC CAWKRRGGIQYF
. TRBJ2-5 TRBV5-8 . TGTGCCAGCAGCTTCCGAGACAGCCTGAGGACCCAGTACTTC CASSFRDSLRTQYF
. TRBJ1-4 TRBV5-1 TRBD1 TGCGCCAGCAGCCCTGGACAGGGTACTGAAAAACTGTTTTTT CASSPGQGTEKLFF
. TRBJ1-1 TRBV7-9 TRBD1 TGTGCCAGCGACAGGGCGAACACTGAAGCTTTCTTT CASDRANTEAFF
. TRBJ2-1 TRBV19 . TGTGCCCATGGGAAGGGTTTCGGGCATGAGCAGTTCTTC CAHGKGFGHEQFF
. TRBJ1-4 TRBV6-4 . TGTGCCAGCAGAAGGGATCATGGCGAAAAACTGTTTTTT CASRRDHGEKLFF
. TRBJ1-2 TRBV6-1 TRBD1 TGTGCCAGCAGTAGACAGGGAGAGGATGGCTACACCTTC CASSRQGEDGYTF
. TRBJ1-5 TRBV6-6 . TGTGCCAGCAGTTACTCGGGACACCTAAATCAGCCCCAGCATTTT CASSYSGHLNQPQHF
. TRBJ2-7 TRBV7-8 TRBD2 TGTGCCAGCAGCCATCCCGGCACTAGCGTGGGGAACGAGCAGTACTTC CASSHPGTSVGNEQYF
. TRBJ2-7 TRBV4-3 TRBD1 TGCGCCAGCAGCCAAGACGTCTGGACAGGGGGTTACGAGCAGTACTTC CASSQDVWTGGYEQYF
. TRBJ1-1 TRBV5-8 TRBD1 TGTGCCAGCAGCCTGATGACAGGGATGAACACTGAAGCTTTCTTT CASSLMTGMNTEAFF
. TRBJ2-5 TRBV7-2 . TGTGCCAGCAGCCGGCGACTTTTGTACCAAGAGACCCAGTACTTC CASSRRLLYQETQYF
. TRBJ2-7 TRBV7-9 . TGTGCCAGCAGCTACAGGGGAGGCGAGCAGTACTTC CASSYRGGEQYF
. TRBJ1-5 TRBV18 TRBD1 TGTGCCAGCTCACCTAGGACAGGAAATCAGCCCCAGCATTTT CASSPRTGNQPQHF
. TRBJ1-2 TRBV6-5 . TGTGCCAGCTATAGAAGGCAAGGCGGCTACACCTTC CASYRRQGGYTF
. TRBJ2-1 TRBV29-1 . TGCAGCGGAAAAGGAGGCAGGAGCTCCTACAATGAGCAGTTCTTC CSGKGGRSSYNEQFF
once TRBJ1-4 TRBV5-1 TRBD1 TGCGCCAGCACCCTGGATCCAGGGGGCGGTGAAAAACTGTTTTTT CASTLDPGGGEKLFF
. TRBJ2-7 TRBV29-1 TRBD1 TGCAGCGTTGAACGGCAGGGGGCACTGGAGCAGTACTTC CSVERQGALEQYF
. TRBJ2-7 TRBV18 TRBD1 TGTGCCAGCTCGTCGGGACAGGCTGGCTACGAGCAGTACTTC CASSSGQAGYEQYF
. TRBJ1-3 TRBV9 . TGTGCCAGCAGCGTAACCGGGGATGGAAACACCATATATTTT CASSVTGDGNTIYF
few TRBJ1-1 TRBV30 . TGTGCTACGTGGGATTTCACTGAAGCTTTCTTT CATWDFTEAFF
. TRBJ2-2 TRBV7-3 TRBD2 TGTGCCAGCAGTAGGACTAGCGGGGGGTTCGGCACCGGGGAGCTGTTTTTT CASSRTSGGFGTGELFF